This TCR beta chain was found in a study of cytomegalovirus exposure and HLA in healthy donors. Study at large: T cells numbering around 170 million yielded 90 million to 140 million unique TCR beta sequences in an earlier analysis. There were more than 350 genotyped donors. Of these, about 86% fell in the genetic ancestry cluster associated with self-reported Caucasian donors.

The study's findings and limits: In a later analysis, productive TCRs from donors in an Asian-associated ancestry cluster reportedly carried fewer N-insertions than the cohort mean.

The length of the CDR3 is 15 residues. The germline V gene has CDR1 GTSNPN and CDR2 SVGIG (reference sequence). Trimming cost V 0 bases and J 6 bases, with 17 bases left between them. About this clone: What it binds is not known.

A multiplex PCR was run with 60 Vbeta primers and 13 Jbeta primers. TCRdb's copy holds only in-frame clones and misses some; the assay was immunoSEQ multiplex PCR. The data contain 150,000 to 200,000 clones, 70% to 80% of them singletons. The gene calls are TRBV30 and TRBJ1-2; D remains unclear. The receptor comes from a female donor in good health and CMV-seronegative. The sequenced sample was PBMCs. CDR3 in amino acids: CAWSVSGNGVHGYTF. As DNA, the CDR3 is TGTGCCTGGAGTGTATCGGGGAATGGGGTCCATGGCTACACCTTC. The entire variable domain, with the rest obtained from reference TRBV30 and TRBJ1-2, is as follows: SQTIHQWPATLVQPVGSPLSLECTVEGTSNPNLYWYRQAAGRGLQLLFYSVGIGQISSEVPQNLSASRPQDRQFILSSKKLLLSDSGFYLCAWSVSGNGVHGYTFGSGTRLTVV.